The next 30 T cell receptor beta chains were all read from a single sample in a study of Ad26.COV2.S vaccination and SARS-CoV-2 variants. Treatment: some 20 received Ad26.COV2.S at low or high dose, single or two shots; five or six received placebo; per-sample allocation not given. All samples were drawn on day 63, counting from the first vaccine or placebo injection. The table came from immunoSEQ multiplex PCR; TCRdb's copy has only in-frame clones and leaves some out. This repertoire shows about half a million clones, roughly nine tenths found once; its top ten account for over 1.5%. The sequences come from peripheral blood, collected in a trial of Ad26.COV2.S vaccine versus placebo. The origin of the receptors is a person aged 18-60 years who received the Ad26.COV2.S COVID-19 vaccine or a placebo.

The V call is TRBV5-1, the J call TRBJ1-6; unclear D gene. V was trimmed by 4 bases and J by 7 bases, leaving 15 bases between them. This CDR3 is 15 amino acids long. Germline V lookup: CDR1 SGHRS, CDR2 YFSETQ. The CDR3 nucleotides are TGCGCCAGCAGCGGGAGACCGGGTGAGAATTCACCCCTCCACTTT. Its protein is CASSGRPGENSPLHF.

The chain employs TRBV28 and TRBJ1-2, with TRBD1 as a possible D gene (6 bases). Trimming removed 7 bases from V and 1 base from J, with 16 bases in between. The CDR3 length is 15 residues. Germline CDR1 MDHEN, CDR2 SYDVKM. CDR3 DNA: TGTGCCAGCAAGGCAGGGGAGATCGGTAACTATGGCTACACCTTC. Its translation is CASKAGEIGNYGYTF.

V is TRBV5-1 and J is TRBJ2-7; 12 nucleotides line up with TRBD2. V was pared by 0 bases and J by 2 bases, with 6 bases of the junction left unmatched. Looked up from germline, CDR1 is SGHRS and CDR2 is YFSETQ. The CDR3 sequence is 17 residues long. The CDR3 sequence: CASSLALAGGSAYEQYF. The DNA of the CDR3 is TGCGCCAGCAGCTTGGCGCTAGCGGGAGGGTCGGCCTACGAGCAGTACTTC.

V gene TRBV18 combines with J gene TRBJ1-2, with a tentative D call TRBD1 (6 bases). Per the germline V gene, CDR1 is KGHSH and CDR2 is LQKENI. V gave up 5 bases and J gave up 4 bases, with 17 bases separating them. The CDR3 extends over 15 amino acids. CDR3 DNA: TGTGCCAGCTCATCCGGACAGAGCGAAATCTATGGCTACACCTTC. It translates to CASSSGQSEIYGYTF.

This clone appeared a few times. This chain uses TRBV7-2 with TRBJ1-1; D gene uncertain. Germline CDR1 SGHTA, CDR2 FQGNSA. V was trimmed by 0 bases and J by 5 bases, leaving 7 bases between them. The length of the CDR3 is 13 residues. CDR3 region: CASSLALRTEAFF. CDR3 coding DNA: TGTGCCAGCAGCTTAGCGCTTCGAACTGAAGCTTTCTTT.

This clone has only one observation. The J gene is TRBJ2-7, the V gene TRBV6-5; a weak D match, TRBD2 (6 bases). This CDR3 is 16 amino acids long. With 0 bases removed from V and 6 bases from J, the gap between germline ends came to 18 bases. Per the germline V gene, CDR1 is MNHEY and CDR2 is SVGAGI. CDR3 nucleotides: TGTGCCAGCAGTTACTCGAATTTCCCCGGGGGTTCCGAGCAGTACTTC. Translating it yields CASSYSNFPGGSEQYF.

The chain links TRBV2 to TRBJ2-1; the D is unclear. The germline CDR1 and CDR2 sequences are SNHLY and FYNNEI. The CDR3 has 14 amino acids. With 7 bases removed from V and 8 bases from J, the gap between germline ends came to 18 bases. CDR3 residues: CASKGYGRRDEQFF. The CDR3 DNA reads as TGTGCCAGCAAGGGTTATGGTCGTCGAGATGAGCAGTTCTTC. The whole variable domain, filled in from reference TRBV2 and TRBJ2-1, reads EPEVTQTPSHQVTQMGQEVILRCVPISNHLYFYWYRQILGQKVEFLVSFYNNEISEKSEIFDDQFSVERPDGSNFTLKIRSTKLEDSAMYFCASKGYGRRDEQFFGPGTRLTVL.

The CDR3 DNA follows: TGTGCCAGCAGCCCGCAGGGGGCCGCGTATGGCTACACCTTC. Protein sequence: CASSPQGAAYGYTF. The chain couples TRBV3-1 (or the pseudogene TRBV3-2) to TRBJ1-2; 8 bases match TRBD1. The CDR3 covers 14 residues. In germline, CDR1 is LGHDT, CDR2 YNNKEL (reference sequence). The trim removed 4 bases at V and 5 bases at J, leaving 6 bases unmatched.

V gene TRBV7-6 combines with J gene TRBJ2-1; 7 positions match TRBD1. J gave up 13 bases and V 5 bases, and 11 bases lay outside the gene matches. This CDR3 has 13 residues. The germline V gene encodes CDR1 SGHVS and CDR2 FNYEAQ. The CDR3: CASSPTGAPPQFF. The CDR3 nucleotides are TGTGCCAGCAGCCCAACAGGGGCCCCCCCCCAGTTCTTC.

CDR3 loop: CASSLDGGSVTDTQYF. In nucleotides, the CDR3 is TGTGCCAGCAGCTTAGATGGGGGGTCCGTCACAGATACGCAGTATTTT. The chain carries TRBV11-3 and TRBJ2-3, with TRBD2 as a possible D gene (6 bases). The V gene's germline CDR1 is SGHNT and CDR2 YENEEA. V dropped 0 bases and J dropped 2 bases, with 12 bases sitting between them. The CDR3 length is 16 residues.

The chain has TRBV5-1 and TRBJ2-2; D not resolved. The CDR3 is made up of 13 amino acids. Trimming pared 3 bases from V and 2 bases from J, leaving 5 bases between. Looked up from germline, CDR1 is SGHRS and CDR2 is YFSETQ. The CDR3 region has the DNA TGCGCCAGCAGCTCGATAAACACCGGGGAGCTGTTTTTT. Translated: CASSSINTGELFF.

Notes on this clone: This sample includes further DNA sequences coding for the same CDR3. The chain carries TRBV11-2 and TRBJ1-3; D gene unclear. V was cut by 3 bases and J by 2 bases, with 2 bases left in between. There are 12 residues in the CDR3. From germline, CDR1 is SGHAT and CDR2 FQNNGV. The CDR3 DNA follows: TGTGCCAGCAGCTTCCCTGGAAACACCATATATTTT. Its translation is CASSFPGNTIYF.

V usage is TRBV5-4 and J usage is TRBJ2-1; 7 nucleotides line up with TRBD1. The germline gives CDR1 SGHNT, CDR2 YYREEE (reference sequence). The CDR3 length is 15 residues. V dropped 4 bases and J dropped 2; count of bases not matched to a gene: 6. In DNA, the CDR3 is TGTGCCAGCAGCGGAAGACAGGGAACCTACAATGAGCAGTTCTTC. Its translation is CASSGRQGTYNEQFF.

This clone was picked up a small number of times. The genes are TRBV7-6 and TRBJ1-4, with no clear D. The CDR3 extends over 16 amino acids. Germline CDR1 SGHVS, CDR2 FNYEAQ. V gave up 3 bases and J gave up 8 bases, with 19 bases separating them. The CDR3 reads CASSFSNPGLGEKLFF. CDR3 nucleotides: TGTGCCAGCAGCTTTTCCAACCCGGGTTTAGGAGAAAAACTGTTTTTT.

This chain links TRBV5-1 with TRBJ2-1; 8 bases are a match to TRBD2. V was pared by 4 bases and J by 0 bases, with 6 bases of the junction left unmatched. Germline V gives CDR1 SGHRS, CDR2 YFSETQ. The CDR3 runs 16 residues. The CDR3 DNA sequence: TGCGCCAGCAGCCTCTTCGGGGGGGCCTCCTACAATGAGCAGTTCTTC. Residues: CASSLFGGASYNEQFF.

The chain recombines TRBV19 with TRBJ2-1; D might be TRBD2 (5 bases). V was clipped by 5 bases and J by 0 bases, with 8 bases between them. Germline CDR1 and CDR2: LNHDA and SQIVND (reference sequence). The CDR3 totals 14 residues. The CDR3 region is CASSEGSSYNEQFF. The CDR3 bases are TGTGCCAGTAGTGAAGGGAGCTCCTACAATGAGCAGTTCTTC.

The chain carries TRBV27 and TRBJ2-1; D perhaps matches TRBD2 (7 bases). The CDR3 is made up of 14 amino acids. Trimming stripped 8 bases from V and 4 bases from J, with 15 bases between. Per germline, CDR1 MNHEY and CDR2 SMNVEV (reference sequence). As DNA, the CDR3 is TGTGCCAGCGGGCTAGGGGGGGCTTACAATGAGCAGTTCTTC. Protein: CASGLGGAYNEQFF.

This rearrangement joins TRBV6-2 or TRBV6-3 to TRBJ1-6, with D tentatively TRBD1 (5 bases). Per germline, CDR1 MNHEY and CDR2 SVGEGT. The CDR3 has 15 amino acids. V lost 5 bases and J lost 4, with 12 bases in between. CDR3 nucleotide sequence: TGTGCCAGCAGTAACTGGGGCAGGTATAATTCACCCCTCCACTTT. This translates into CASSNWGRYNSPLHF.

This clone was recorded once. This rearrangement joins TRBV28 to TRBJ2-1; TRBD2 aligns across 7 bases. Per germline, CDR1 MDHEN and CDR2 SYDVKM. The V segment lost 8 bases and the J segment 0 bases; nucleotides outside the gene matches: 7. There are 15 residues in the CDR3. Here the CDR3 DNA reads TGTGCCAGCCGACCTGGCGGGAGCTCCTACAATGAGCAGTTCTTC. It encodes CASRPGGSSYNEQFF.

V usage is TRBV4-1 and J usage is TRBJ2-2; no clear D. CDR3 length: 18 amino acids. CDR1 is MGHRA, CDR2 YSYEKL, per germline. The V gene lost 0 bases and the J gene lost 1 base, with 15 bases spanning the gap. The CDR3 DNA sequence: TGCGCCAGCAGCCAAGACCTTCGGCCATCCCGGAACACCGGGGAGCTGTTTTTT. Protein: CASSQDLRPSRNTGELFF.

In its sample, this clone was seen once. DNA of the CDR3: TGTGCCAGCAGTCCCCGCCTTACCAGGGGGTTGCATTGGACTGAAGCTTTCTTT. As protein: CASSPRLTRGLHWTEAFF. The V and J genes are TRBV6-6 and TRBJ1-1; 7 positions match TRBD1. This CDR3 region has 18 residues. The V and J ends lost 5 bases and 5 bases, in that order; junction bases with no gene match: 20. Germline V gives CDR1 MNHNY, CDR2 SVGAGI (reference sequence).

The chain links TRBV7-9 to TRBJ2-3; 9 bases fit TRBD2. The germline CDR1 and CDR2 sequences are SEHNR and FQNEAQ (reference sequence). The junction had 12 bases not matched to a gene; V was cut back by 1 base and J by 4 bases. CDR3 size: 18 residues. This CDR3 reads CASSLGEGSGGFADTQYF. DNA for the CDR3: TGTGCCAGCAGCTTAGGAGAGGGGAGCGGGGGGTTTGCAGATACGCAGTATTTT. The entire variable domain, with the rest obtained from reference TRBV7-9 and TRBJ2-3, is as follows: DTGVSQNPRHKITKRGQNVTFRCDPISEHNRLYWYRQTLGQGPEFLTYFQNEAQLEKSRLLSDRFSAERPKGSFSTLEIQRTEQGDSAMYLCASSLGEGSGGFADTQYFGPGTRLTVL.

The chain combines TRBV7-8 with TRBJ1-2, with TRBD1 as a possible D gene (5 bases). Trimming took off 7 bases at V and 2 bases at J, with 11 bases between the two ends. CDR1 is SGHVS, CDR2 FQNEAQ, per germline. The CDR3 runs to 13 residues. The CDR3 nucleotides read TGTGCCAGCACCCAGGGAACGAACTATGGCTACACCTTC. Its protein is CASTQGTNYGYTF.

The chain uses TRBV23-1 and TRBJ2-3, with TRBD1 identical over 7 bases. TRBV23-1 is an ORF for which the function is uncertain. The CDR3 totals 18 residues. The V segment lost 2 bases and the J segment 1 base; nucleotides outside the gene matches: 12. The CDR3 sequence: CASSQNPDRAGGTDTQYF. The DNA for the CDR3 is TGCGCCAGCAGTCAAAACCCCGACAGGGCTGGGGGCACAGATACGCAGTATTTT.

The chain combines TRBV5-8 with TRBJ2-7; TRBD1 might be the D (6 bases). The CDR3 runs to 11 residues. Trimming pared 5 bases from V and 6 bases from J, leaving 9 bases between. The germline V gene encodes CDR1 SGHTS and CDR2 YDEGEE. The CDR3 sequence: CASRLRGEQYF. In DNA form, the CDR3 reads TGTGCCAGCAGACTCAGGGGCGAGCAGTACTTC.

This chain uses TRBV28 with TRBJ2-3; D gene unclear. Germline V gene lookup returns CDR1 MDHEN and CDR2 SYDVKM. This CDR3 has 16 amino acids. Trimming pared 1 base from V and 2 bases from J, leaving 13 bases between. As DNA, the CDR3 is TGTGCCAGCAGTTTATATTTCCACGCCATCACAGATACGCAGTATTTT. Protein sequence: CASSLYFHAITDTQYF.

V is TRBV5-5 and J is TRBJ1-6; D is unresolved. The CDR3 is made up of 16 amino acids. From germline, CDR1 is SGHKS and CDR2 YYEKEE (reference sequence). The V end lost 0 bases, the J end lost 10 bases, and 17 bases lay between the germline ends. The CDR3 loop is CASSLAGLLSGSPLHF. CDR3 DNA sequence: TGTGCCAGCAGCTTGGCCGGCCTCTTGTCCGGGTCACCCCTCCACTTT.

This sequence joins TRBV11-1 and TRBJ2-7; D is perhaps TRBD2 (6 bases). Germline CDR1 reads SGHAT; CDR2 reads FQDESV (reference sequence). CDR3 length equals 15 residues. V lost 2 bases, J lost 2 bases, and 13 bases lay in between. The CDR3 here is CASSLYGTSTYEQYF. CDR3 sequence (DNA): TGTGCCAGCAGCTTATATGGGACTTCCACCTACGAGCAGTACTTC. The full variable domain, with the rest looked up from reference TRBV11-1 and TRBJ2-7, is EAEVAQSPRYKITEKSQAVAFWCDPISGHATLYWYRQILGQGPELLVQFQDESVVDDSQLPKDRFSAERLKGVDSTLKIQPAELGDSAMYLCASSLYGTSTYEQYFGPGTRLTVT.

This clone was detected a few times. This sequence joins TRBV6-6 and TRBJ1-6; D perhaps matches TRBD1 (5 bases). V was trimmed by 2 bases and J by 10 bases, leaving 9 bases between them. The V gene's germline CDR1 is MNHNY and CDR2 SVGAGI (reference sequence). This CDR3 contains 13 residues. As DNA, the CDR3 is TGTGCCAGCAGTTACCTGGGGGAGTCACCCCTCCACTTT. Its translation is CASSYLGESPLHF.

This chain uses TRBV5-1 with TRBJ2-5; maybe TRBD2 (5 bases). CDR3 size: 14 residues. Germline V lookup: CDR1 SGHRS, CDR2 YFSETQ. With 0 bases removed from V and 5 bases from J, the gap between germline ends came to 11 bases. The CDR3 sequence is CASSLAYGGETQYF. CDR3 DNA sequence: TGCGCCAGCAGCTTGGCCTATGGCGGGGAGACCCAGTACTTC.